Listed below are T cell receptor beta chains from one sample, sequenced in a study of shared clonotypes between healthy human individuals. The method was immunoSEQ multiplex PCR; TCRdb's version includes in-frame clones alone and lacks a portion of them. This sample has around 1,000,000 clones, with 70% to 80% found just once. Source material: memory CD4+ T cells from PBMCs. These receptors were taken from a man between 18 and 29 years old in good health. Some clones in this sample may be carry-over from other donors' samples. CDR3s include the opening cysteine and the closing phenylalanine or tryptophan. Each record gives: V gene, clone size, D gene, J gene, CDR3 protein, CDR3 DNA. A D gene is named only where the DNA matches it firmly. Clone size is stated in some rows and not others, as once, few, many or a class when expanded.

TRBV10-3	NA	TRBD1	TRBJ1-5	CAISGDDREEPRRNQPQHF	TGTGCCATCAGTGGCGACGACAGGGAAGAACCACGTAGGAATCAGCCCCAGCATTTT
TRBV18	NA	NA	TRBJ2-1	CASSLLAGNEQFF	TGTGCCAGCTCACTGCTAGCAGGGAATGAGCAGTTCTTC
TRBV7-2	NA	TRBD1	TRBJ1-1	CASSQTGGRTEAFF	TGTGCCAGCAGCCAAACAGGGGGCAGAACTGAAGCTTTCTTT
TRBV5-5	NA	NA	TRBJ2-7	CASSLGARSYEQYF	TGTGCCAGCAGCTTGGGAGCCAGATCCTACGAGCAGTACTTC
TRBV11-2	NA	TRBD2	TRBJ2-7	CASSLIRTSGYEQYF	TGTGCCAGCAGTTTAATTCGGACTAGCGGCTACGAGCAGTACTTC
TRBV9	NA	TRBD2	TRBJ2-4	CASSTSGSGNIQYF	TGTGCCAGCAGCACTAGCGGGAGTGGCAACATTCAGTACTTC
TRBV27	NA	TRBD2	TRBJ2-7	CASRWASAGGPYEQYF	TGTGCCAGCCGCTGGGCTTCAGCGGGAGGGCCTTACGAGCAGTACTTC
TRBV28	few	NA	TRBJ1-1	CASKTGADTEAFF	TGTGCCAGCAAGACTGGGGCTGACACTGAAGCTTTCTTT
TRBV5-1	NA	NA	TRBJ2-5	CASSLTVQETQYF	TGCGCCAGCAGCTTGACGGTCCAAGAGACCCAGTACTTC
TRBV10-3	NA	TRBD2	TRBJ2-5	CAAGSGVQETQYF	TGTGCCGCGGGAAGCGGGGTACAAGAGACCCAGTACTTC
TRBV25-1	NA	NA	TRBJ2-7	CASSEFEGVDEQYF	TGTGCCAGCAGTGAATTCGAGGGTGTAGACGAGCAGTACTTC
TRBV5-1	NA	NA	TRBJ2-4	CASSLGSGSFQYF	TGCGCCAGCAGCTTGGGGTCCGGGTCGTTTCAGTACTTC
TRBV28	once	NA	TRBJ1-1	CASLLTLGVGAFF	TGTGCCAGCCTCCTGACACTGGGGGTGGGAGCTTTCTTT
TRBV5-8	many	TRBD1	TRBJ2-5	CASSPRQGRETQYF	TGTGCCAGCAGCCCTAGACAGGGTAGAGAGACCCAGTACTTC
TRBV28	NA	TRBD1	TRBJ2-3	CASKFFRQGGTDTQYF	TGTGCCAGCAAGTTTTTTCGACAGGGGGGCACAGATACGCAGTATTTT